This T cell receptor beta chain was observed in a study of blood T cell repertoires in COVID-19. The overall study: Samples taken during acute and convalescent COVID-19 were collected in the United States, Italy and Spain.

The germline V and J ends were trimmed by 7 bases and 5 bases, with 14 bases remaining between them. The CDR3 has 13 residues. CDR1 is LNHDA, CDR2 SQIVND, per germline (reference sequence). Using immunoSEQ multiplex PCR, the repertoire was profiled, and TCRdb retains in-frame clones only, with some absent. Here the sample spans 100,000 to 150,000 clones, roughly 80% being singletons. The TCR comes from a woman aged 60-75 years with acute or convalescent COVID-19. Sequencing input: peripheral blood. The rearrangement uses TRBV19 and TRBJ1-2, with D tentatively TRBD1 (5 bases). The CDR3 loop reads CASTRQGFYGYTF. As DNA, the CDR3 is TGTGCCAGTACTCGTCAGGGATTTTATGGCTACACCTTC.